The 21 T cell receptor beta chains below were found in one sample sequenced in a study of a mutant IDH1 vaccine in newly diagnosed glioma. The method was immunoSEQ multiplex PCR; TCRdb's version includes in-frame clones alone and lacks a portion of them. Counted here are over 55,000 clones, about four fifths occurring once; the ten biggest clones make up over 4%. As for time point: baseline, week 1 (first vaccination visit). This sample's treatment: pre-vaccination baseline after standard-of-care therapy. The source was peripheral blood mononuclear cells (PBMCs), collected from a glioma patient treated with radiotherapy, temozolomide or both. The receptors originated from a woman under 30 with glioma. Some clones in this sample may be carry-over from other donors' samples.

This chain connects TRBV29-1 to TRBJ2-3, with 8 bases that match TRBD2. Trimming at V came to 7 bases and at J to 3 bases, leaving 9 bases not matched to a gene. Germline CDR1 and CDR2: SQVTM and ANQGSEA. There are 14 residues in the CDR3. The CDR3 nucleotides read TGCAGCGAACTACCGGGACTAGAGACAGATACGCAGTATTTT. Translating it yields CSELPGLETDTQYF.

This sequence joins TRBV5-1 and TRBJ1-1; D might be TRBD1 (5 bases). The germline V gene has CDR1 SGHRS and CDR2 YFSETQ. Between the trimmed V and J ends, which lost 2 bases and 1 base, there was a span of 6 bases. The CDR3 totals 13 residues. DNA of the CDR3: TGCGCCAGCAGCTTCACAGGGAACACTGAAGCTTTCTTT. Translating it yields CASSFTGNTEAFF.

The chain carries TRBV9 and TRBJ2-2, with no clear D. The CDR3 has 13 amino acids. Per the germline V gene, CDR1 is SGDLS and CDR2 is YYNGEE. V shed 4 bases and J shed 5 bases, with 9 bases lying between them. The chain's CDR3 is CASSPVGTGELFF. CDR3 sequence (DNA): TGTGCCAGCAGCCCCGTGGGGACCGGGGAGCTGTTTTTT.

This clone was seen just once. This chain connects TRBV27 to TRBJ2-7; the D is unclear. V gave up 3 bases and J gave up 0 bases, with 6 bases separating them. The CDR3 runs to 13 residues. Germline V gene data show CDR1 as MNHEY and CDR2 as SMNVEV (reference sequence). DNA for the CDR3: TGTGCCAGCAGTTTCCAGCCCTCCTACGAGCAGTACTTC. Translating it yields CASSFQPSYEQYF.

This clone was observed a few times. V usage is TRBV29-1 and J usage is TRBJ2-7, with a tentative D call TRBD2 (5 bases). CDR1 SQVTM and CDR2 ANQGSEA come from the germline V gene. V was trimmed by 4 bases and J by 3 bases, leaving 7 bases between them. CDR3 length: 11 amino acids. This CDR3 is CSVVRDYEQYF. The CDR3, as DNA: TGCAGCGTTGTGAGGGACTACGAGCAGTACTTC.

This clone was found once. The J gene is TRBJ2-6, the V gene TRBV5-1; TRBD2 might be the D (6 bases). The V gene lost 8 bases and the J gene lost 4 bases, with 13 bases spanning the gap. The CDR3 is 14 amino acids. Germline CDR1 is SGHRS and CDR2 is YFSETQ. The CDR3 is CASEAGSGANVLTF. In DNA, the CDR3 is TGCGCCAGTGAGGCGGGGTCCGGGGCCAACGTCCTGACTTTC.

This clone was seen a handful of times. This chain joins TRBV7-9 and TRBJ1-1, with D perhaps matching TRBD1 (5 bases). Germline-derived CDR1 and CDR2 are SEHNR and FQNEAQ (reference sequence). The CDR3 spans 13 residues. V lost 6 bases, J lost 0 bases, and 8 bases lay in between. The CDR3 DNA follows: TGTGCCAGCAGTCGGGGGATGAACACTGAAGCTTTCTTT. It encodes CASSRGMNTEAFF.

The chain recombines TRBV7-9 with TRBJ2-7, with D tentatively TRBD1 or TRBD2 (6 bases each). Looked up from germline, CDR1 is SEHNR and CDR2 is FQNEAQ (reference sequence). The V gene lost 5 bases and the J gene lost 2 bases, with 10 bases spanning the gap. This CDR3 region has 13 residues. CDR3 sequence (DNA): TGTGCCAGCAGCCCTAGGGGGGCCTACGAGCAGTACTTC. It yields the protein CASSPRGAYEQYF.

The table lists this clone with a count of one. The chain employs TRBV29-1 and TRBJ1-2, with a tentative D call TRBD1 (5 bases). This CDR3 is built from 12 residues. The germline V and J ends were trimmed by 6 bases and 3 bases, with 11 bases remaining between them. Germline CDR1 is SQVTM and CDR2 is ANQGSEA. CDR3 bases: TGCAGCGTCCTAGGAGGGGACTATGGCTACACCTTC. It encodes CSVLGGDYGYTF.

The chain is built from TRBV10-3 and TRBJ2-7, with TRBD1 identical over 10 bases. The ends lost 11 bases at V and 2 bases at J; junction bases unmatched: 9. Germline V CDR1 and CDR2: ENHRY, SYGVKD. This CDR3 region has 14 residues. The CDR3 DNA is TGTGCCGTTAAACCGGGACAGGGGCCCTACGAGCAGTACTTC. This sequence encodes CAVKPGQGPYEQYF.

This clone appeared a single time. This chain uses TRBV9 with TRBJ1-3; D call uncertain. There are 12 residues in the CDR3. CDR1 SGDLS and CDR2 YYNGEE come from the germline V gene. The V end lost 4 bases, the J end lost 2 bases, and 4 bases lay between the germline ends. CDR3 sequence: CASSPTGNTIYF. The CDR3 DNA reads TGTGCCAGCAGCCCCACTGGAAACACCATATATTTT.

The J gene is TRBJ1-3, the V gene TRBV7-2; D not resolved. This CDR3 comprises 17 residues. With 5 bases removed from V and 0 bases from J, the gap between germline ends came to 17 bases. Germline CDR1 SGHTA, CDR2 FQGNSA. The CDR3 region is CASSPTSRGLSGNTIYF. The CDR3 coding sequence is TGTGCCAGCAGCCCTACCTCCCGTGGCCTCTCTGGAAACACCATATATTTT.

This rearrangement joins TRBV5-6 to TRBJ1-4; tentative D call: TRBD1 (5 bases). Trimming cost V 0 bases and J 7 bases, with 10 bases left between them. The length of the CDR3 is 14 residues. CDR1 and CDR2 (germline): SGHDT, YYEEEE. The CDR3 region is CASSLALRGEKLFF. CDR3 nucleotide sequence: TGTGCCAGCAGCTTGGCCCTAAGGGGTGAAAAACTGTTTTTT.

CDR3 sequence: CASINNPAGGSRGYTF. The CDR3 DNA is TGTGCCAGCATTAACAATCCGGCAGGCGGATCCCGCGGCTACACCTTC. The rearrangement links TRBV2 to TRBJ1-2, with D unresolved. Per germline, CDR1 SNHLY and CDR2 FYNNEI. The CDR3 has 16 residues. The V end was cut by 7 bases, the J end by 8 bases, with 26 bases between. Full variable domain (rest looked up from reference TRBV2 and TRBJ1-2): EPEVTQTPSHQVTQMGQEVILRCVPISNHLYFYWYRQILGQKVEFLVSFYNNEISEKSEIFDDQFSVERPDGSNFTLKIRSTKLEDSAMYFCASINNPAGGSRGYTFGSGTRLTVV.

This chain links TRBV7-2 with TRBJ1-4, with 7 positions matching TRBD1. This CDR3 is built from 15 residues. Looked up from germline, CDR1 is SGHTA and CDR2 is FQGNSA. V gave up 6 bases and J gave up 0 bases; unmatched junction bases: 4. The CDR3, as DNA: TGTGCCAGCAGGCCTACAGGGGCAACTAATGAAAAACTGTTTTTT. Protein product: CASRPTGATNEKLFF.

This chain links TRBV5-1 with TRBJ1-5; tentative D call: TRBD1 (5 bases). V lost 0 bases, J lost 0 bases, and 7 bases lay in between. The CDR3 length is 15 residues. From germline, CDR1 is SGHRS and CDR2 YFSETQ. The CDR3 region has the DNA TGCGCCAGCAGCTTGGGGGGGATTAGCAATCAGCCCCAGCATTTT. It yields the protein CASSLGGISNQPQHF. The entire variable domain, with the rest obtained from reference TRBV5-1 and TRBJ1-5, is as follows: KAGVTQTPRYLIKTRGQQVTLSCSPISGHRSVSWYQQTPGQGLQFLFEYFSETQRNKGNFPGRFSGRQFSNSRSEMNVSTLELGDSALYLCASSLGGISNQPQHFGDGTRLSIL.

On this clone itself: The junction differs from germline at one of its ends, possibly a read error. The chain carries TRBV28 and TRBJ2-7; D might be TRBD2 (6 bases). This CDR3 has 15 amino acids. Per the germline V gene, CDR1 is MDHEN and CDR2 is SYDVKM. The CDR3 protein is CASSFLGGKSSEQYF. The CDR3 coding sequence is TGTGCCAGCAGTTTTTTAGGCGGGAAGTCCTCCGAGCAGTACTTC.

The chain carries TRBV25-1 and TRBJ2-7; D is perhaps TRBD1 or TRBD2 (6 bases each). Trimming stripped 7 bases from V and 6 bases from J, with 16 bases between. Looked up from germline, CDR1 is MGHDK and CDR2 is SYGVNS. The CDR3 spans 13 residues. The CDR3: CASTLGGPGEQYF. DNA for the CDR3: TGTGCCAGCACCCTCGGGGGCCCGGGCGAGCAGTACTTC.

CDR3 in DNA: TGTGCCAGCAGTTACCTTACAGTCGGCTCTGGAAACACCATATATTTT. It codes for CASSYLTVGSGNTIYF. The rearrangement joins TRBV6-5 to TRBJ1-3; D not certain. The CDR3 extends over 16 amino acids. Germline V gives CDR1 MNHEY, CDR2 SVGAGI. V lost 2 bases and J 0 bases, leaving 11 bases between the germline ends.

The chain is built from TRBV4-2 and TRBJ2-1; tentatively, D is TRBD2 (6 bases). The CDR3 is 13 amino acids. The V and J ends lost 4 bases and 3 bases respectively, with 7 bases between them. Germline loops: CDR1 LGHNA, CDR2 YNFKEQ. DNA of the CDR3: TGTGCCAGCAGCCTGGGACTCTACAATGAGCAGTTCTTC. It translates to CASSLGLYNEQFF.

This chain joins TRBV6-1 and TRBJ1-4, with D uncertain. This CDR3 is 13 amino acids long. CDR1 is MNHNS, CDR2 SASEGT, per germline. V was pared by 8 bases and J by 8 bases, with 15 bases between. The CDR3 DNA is TGTGCCAGCCGCGGGGTGAAAGGAGAAAAACTGTTTTTT. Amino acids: CASRGVKGEKLFF.